This T cell receptor beta chain emerged from a study of monozygotic twins with inflammatory bowel disease. General study points: Limited power may explain why concordant and discordant twins showed no difference in repertoire similarity. Patient-to-patient differences in immunosuppressive treatment may have added variability to the repertoires.

About this clonotype: Its specificity is not known.

CDR3 length: 13 amino acids. Per the germline V gene, CDR1 is WSHSY and CDR2 is SAAADI. Per TCR library, approximately 3,800 ng of total RNA was used. TCRdb reprocessed the 5' RACE reads and keeps a single row for each CDR3 protein, giving no DNA. This table lists roughly 300,000 distinct CDR3 sequences. Input material: blood. The clonotype was recovered from a human donor with ulcerative colitis or Crohn's disease, or a healthy co-twin of an affected twin (not recorded which). The chain couples TRBV10-2 to TRBJ2-4; lacking DNA, the TRBD1 call made by TCRdb goes unchecked. The CDR3 here is CASSEQGAGIQYF.